This TCR beta chain was sequenced during a study of identical twins. Using its own MiXCR run on the 5' RACE reads, TCRdb lists one record per CDR3 protein. The table lists 1.5 million to 2 million distinct CDR3 sequences, about 32% of them singletons. The CDR3 has 13 amino acids. Trimming removed 4 bases from V and 9 bases from J, with 18 bases in between. Germline CDR1 is SQVTM and CDR2 is ANQGSEA. Only healthy Caucasians were included as donors. This clonotype came up a few times. The antigen is not known. Study outcomes and limitations: Cord blood's abundant beta clonotypes had fewer insertions, unlike memory repertoires.

Sample: cord blood. The chain links TRBV29-1 to TRBJ1-1; no firm D call. The receptor's source is a newborn girl in good health. CDR3 loop: CSVGSRQADQAFF. DNA of the CDR3: TGCAGCGTTGGTTCGAGGCAGGCAGACCAAGCTTTCTTT.